This is a list of T cell receptor beta chains from one sample in a study of shared clonotypes between healthy human individuals. Clones were read by immunoSEQ multiplex PCR, and TCRdb kept only the in-frame ones, dropping some. This sample has approximately 340,000 clones, with around 70% found just once. The material sequenced was memory CD4+ T cells sorted from blood. All receptors derive from a man aged 25-40 years in good health. Each CDR3 is given with its conserved first and last residue. D genes are given only for firm matches. The size entry is marked missing in some rows and otherwise reads once, few, many or a size class.

>TRBV11-2|.|TRBJ2-5|.
TGTGCCAGCAGCTCCGGGACATTTCAAGAGACCCAGTACTTC
CASSSGTFQETQYF
>TRBV7-2|TRBD2|TRBJ2-1|.
TGTGCCAGCAGCCCTGCTGGCAGCGGGAGGTTAAGCTCCTACAATGAGCAGTTCTTC
CASSPAGSGRLSSYNEQFF
>TRBV5-4|.|TRBJ2-3|.
TGTGCCAGCAGCTTGGAAGCCGGGAGCACAGATACGCAGTATTTT
CASSLEAGSTDTQYF
>TRBV7-2|.|TRBJ2-1|.
TGTGCCAGCAGCCAAAGCAATGAGCAGTTCTTC
CASSQSNEQFF
>TRBV2|TRBD1|TRBJ2-7|.
TGTGCCAAATCTTCCCCGGGACAGGGAGCTTTGTACTTC
CAKSSPGQGALYF
>TRBV7-9|TRBD2|TRBJ2-7|.
TGTGCCAGCAGCCGACCAATGGGCGGGGAGGGCGAGCAGTACTTC
CASSRPMGGEGEQYF
>TRBV5-4|TRBD1|TRBJ1-1|once
TGTGCCAGCAGCTTCGGACAGGGGAAAGCTTTCTTT
CASSFGQGKAFF
>TRBV27|TRBD1|TRBJ2-1|.
TGTGCCAGCAGTCTGAATCGGGGACAGGGGGCAAGTAGCGGGACCTATGAGCAGTTCTTC
CASSLNRGQGASSGTYEQFF
>TRBV19|.|TRBJ2-3|.
TGTGCCAGTAGTTCGGGACTCTTCGATACGCAGTATTTT
CASSSGLFDTQYF
>TRBV10-3|.|TRBJ2-7|.
TGTGCCATCAGTGAACCGGGACTGAACTCCTACGAGCAGTACTTC
CAISEPGLNSYEQYF
>TRBV29-1|.|TRBJ2-5|.
TGCAGCGTTTCAAGGGGAGAGACCCAGTACTTC
CSVSRGETQYF
>TRBV6-1|.|TRBJ2-5|few
TGTGCCAGCAGGCTCTTACAGGATGGGACCCAGTACTTC
CASRLLQDGTQYF
>TRBV6-1|.|TRBJ1-2|.
TGTGCCAGCAGTGAAGCGCCGGGCCTTGGCTACACCTTC
CASSEAPGLGYTF
>TRBV5-1|TRBD2|TRBJ2-5|.
TGCGCCAGCAGCTTGGGACTAGCGGGACAAGAGACCCAGTACTTC
CASSLGLAGQETQYF
>TRBV29-1|TRBD2|TRBJ2-5|.
TGCAGCGGACAGCGGGAGTGGGAGACCCAGTACTTC
CSGQREWETQYF
>TRBV18|.|TRBJ2-7|.
TGTGCCAGCTCACCATCGATCATGCGACAGTCTCTCGGGCAGTACTTC
CASSPSIMRQSLGQYF
>TRBV14|.|TRBJ2-5|.
TGTGCCAGCAGCCTTTACCTAGCAGGAGAGACCCAGTACTTC
CASSLYLAGETQYF
>TRBV7-3|.|TRBJ2-2|once
TGTGCCAGCAGCTTCCAGACAGGCTGGGCAGCCGGGGAGCTGTTTTTT
CASSFQTGWAAGELFF
>TRBV5-1|TRBD2|TRBJ2-7|.
TGCGCCAGCAGCTCTTCCGGGGGGAACTACGAGCAGTACTTC
CASSSSGGNYEQYF
>TRBV7-9|.|TRBJ2-7|.
TGTGCCAGCAGCTTAGGGGGACAATCGCACGCCTACTTC
CASSLGGQSHAYF
>TRBV11-2|TRBD2|TRBJ2-1|.
TGTGCCAGCAGCCGTCGACTAGCGGGGGACTACAATGAGCAGTTCTTC
CASSRRLAGDYNEQFF
>TRBV2|.|TRBJ2-3|.
TGTGCCAGCAGTGCCGATACAGATACGCAGTATTTT
CASSADTDTQYF
>TRBV27|TRBD2|TRBJ2-5|once
TGTGCCAGCAGTTTTATGGCGGGAGTCGAGACCCAGTACTTC
CASSFMAGVETQYF
>TRBV6-6|TRBD1|TRBJ2-7|medium-sized
TGTGCCAGCAGTCGGGACAGGGCAACCTACGAGCAGTACTTC
CASSRDRATYEQYF
>TRBV30|.|TRBJ2-3|.
TGTGCCTGGACCTGGCTGGGCGCCAGCACAGATACGCAGTATTTT
CAWTWLGASTDTQYF
>TRBV11-3|.|TRBJ1-1|.
TGTGCCAGCAGCTTAGGTGGACGGAACACTGAAGCTTTCTTT
CASSLGGRNTEAFF
>TRBV7-9|.|TRBJ1-3|.
TGTGCCAGCAGCTTACTGATAACAGAGAATTTT
CASSLLITENF
>TRBV5-1|TRBD1|TRBJ2-7|.
TGCGCCAGCAGCCAAGACCGGACAGGGGGTACCTACGAGCAGTACTTC
CASSQDRTGGTYEQYF
>TRBV5-1|TRBD1|TRBJ1-3|.
TGCGCCAGCAGCTTATCGACAGGGGGTCATGCTGGAAACACCATATATTTT
CASSLSTGGHAGNTIYF
>TRBV2|TRBD1|TRBJ2-3|.
TGTGCCAGCAGTGGTAGGACAGGGGCAACAGATACGCAGTATTTT
CASSGRTGATDTQYF
>TRBV18|.|TRBJ1-4|.
TGTGCCAGCTCACCCCGTCCTCATGAGGGGGGCGCGACTAATGAAAAACTGTTTTTT
CASSPRPHEGGATNEKLFF
>TRBV28|.|TRBJ2-2|.
TGTGCCAGCAGTTTATCGTTGTCGGCCAGAGCGAACACCGGGGAGCTGTTTTTT
CASSLSLSARANTGELFF
>TRBV6-5|TRBD1|TRBJ1-1|.
TGTGCCAGCAGTTACGAACAGGGGATGAACACTGAAGCTTTCTTT
CASSYEQGMNTEAFF
>TRBV28|.|TRBJ2-7|.
TGTGCCAGCAGCAAGGGCGGGTACTACGAGCAGTACTTC
CASSKGGYYEQYF
>TRBV5-1|.|TRBJ2-3|.
TGCGCCAGCAGCTCTGCTAGATATAGCACAGATACGCAGTATTTT
CASSSARYSTDTQYF
>TRBV5-4|.|TRBJ2-7|.
TGTGCCAGCAGCTTTGCAGGACAGCCCCCCTACGAGCAGTACTTC
CASSFAGQPPYEQYF
>TRBV4-1|.|TRBJ2-7|.
TGCGCCAGCTCGGAGGGCCACTCCTACGAGCAGTACTTC
CASSEGHSYEQYF
>TRBV2|.|TRBJ2-1|few
TGTGCCAGCGACGTGGGTACAGTTTACAATGAGCAGTTCTTC
CASDVGTVYNEQFF
>TRBV2|.|TRBJ1-5|.
TGTGCCAGCAGAGGCCGCCGTAGCAATCAGCCCCAGCATTTT
CASRGRRSNQPQHF
>TRBV10-3|.|TRBJ2-7|few
TGTGCCATCAGTGATGGACGCGGTTACTCCTACGAGCAGTACTTC
CAISDGRGYSYEQYF